This TCR beta chain was recorded in a study of blood T cell repertoires in COVID-19. Recruitment covered some 25 US areas and drew participants whose ages spanned roughly 18 to 89 years. Cohort allocation depended upon clinical history that participants reported. Using immunoSEQ multiplex PCR, the repertoire was profiled, and TCRdb retains in-frame clones only, with some absent. The sample yields about 330,000 clones, 88% seen once. In its sample, this clone was seen once. Source material: PBMCs or T cells enriched from blood (not recorded which). This TCR came from a man younger than 40 who had recovered from COVID-19.

The CDR3 spells CASSPDTFSYNEQFF. The CDR3 region has the DNA TGTGCCAGCAGCCCGGACACATTTTCCTACAATGAGCAGTTCTTC. The chain joins TRBV5-4 to TRBJ2-1; tentatively, D is TRBD1 (5 bases). Germline CDR1 SGHNT, CDR2 YYREEE (reference sequence). V lost 4 bases and J 1 base, leaving 12 bases between the germline ends. The CDR3 consists of 15 residues.